The 5 T cell receptor beta chains in this list originate from one sample, sequenced in a study of cytomegalovirus exposure and HLA in healthy donors. Both 60 Vbeta primers and 13 Jbeta primers went into the PCR. The table came from immunoSEQ multiplex PCR; TCRdb's copy has only in-frame clones and leaves some out. The repertoire holds 150,000 or so clones, about 68% seen once, with 2.1% in the top ten. The sample was PBMCs. Receptor source: a man aged 30-40 years in good health and CMV-seronegative.

This clone was seen at least ten times. The chain is built from TRBV4-1 and TRBJ2-3, with D tentatively TRBD1 (6 bases). The V gene lost 4 bases and the J gene lost 3 bases, with 11 bases spanning the gap. Germline lookup yields CDR1 MGHRA and CDR2 YSYEKL. The length of the CDR3 is 14 residues. As DNA, the CDR3 is TGCGCCAGCAGCCTTGGGGGCGGGACAGATACGCAGTATTTT. This codes for CASSLGGGTDTQYF.

This chain uses TRBV7-9 with TRBJ2-7; maybe TRBD2 (6 bases). The CDR3 is made up of 13 amino acids. Germline loops: CDR1 SEHNR, CDR2 FQNEAQ (reference sequence). V was clipped by 4 bases and J by 2 bases, with 9 bases between them. The CDR3 nucleotides are TGTGCCAGCAGCTCGGGAGAAACCTACGAGCAGTACTTC. This encodes CASSSGETYEQYF.

This rearrangement joins TRBV2 to TRBJ1-2, with 11 bases aligning to TRBD1. After removal of 6 bases from V and 8 bases from J, the junction contained 2 bases not matched to a gene. Looked up from germline, CDR1 is SNHLY and CDR2 is FYNNEI. The CDR3 is 12 residues long. In nucleotides, the CDR3 is TGTGCCAGCAGGGACAGGGGGCTAGGCTACACCTTC. Translated, it gives CASRDRGLGYTF.

This clone was detected ten times or more. The chain is built from TRBV27 and TRBJ2-2; TRBD1 might be the D (5 bases). Germline lookup yields CDR1 MNHEY and CDR2 SMNVEV (reference sequence). V was clipped by 9 bases and J by 3 bases, with 20 bases between them. This CDR3 has 16 residues. The CDR3 protein is CARLPVPKQDTGELFF. CDR3 bases: TGTGCCAGGTTACCTGTTCCAAAACAGGACACCGGGGAGCTGTTTTTT.

The CDR3 loop reads CASSQERTGGLSYNEQFF. Here the CDR3 DNA reads TGCGCCAGCAGCCAAGAAAGGACAGGGGGTCTCTCCTACAATGAGCAGTTCTTC. The genes are TRBV4-1 and TRBJ2-1, with 10 positions matching TRBD1. The germline CDR1 and CDR2 sequences are MGHRA and YSYEKL. The junction had 5 bases not matched to a gene; V was cut back by 0 bases and J by 0 bases. The CDR3 loop spans 18 amino acids.